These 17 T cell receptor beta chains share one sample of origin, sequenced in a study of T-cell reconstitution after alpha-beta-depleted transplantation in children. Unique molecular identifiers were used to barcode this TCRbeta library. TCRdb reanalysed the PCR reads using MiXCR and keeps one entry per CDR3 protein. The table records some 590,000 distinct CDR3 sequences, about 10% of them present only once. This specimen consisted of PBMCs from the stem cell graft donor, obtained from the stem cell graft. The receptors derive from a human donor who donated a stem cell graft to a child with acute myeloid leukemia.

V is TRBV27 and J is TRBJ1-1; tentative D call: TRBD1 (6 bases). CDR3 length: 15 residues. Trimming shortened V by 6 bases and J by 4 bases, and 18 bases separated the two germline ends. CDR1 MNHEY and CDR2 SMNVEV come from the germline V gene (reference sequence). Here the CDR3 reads CASRGWGGHGTEAFF. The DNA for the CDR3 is TGTGCCAGCAGGGGTTGGGGGGGGCATGGCACTGAAGCTTTCTTT.

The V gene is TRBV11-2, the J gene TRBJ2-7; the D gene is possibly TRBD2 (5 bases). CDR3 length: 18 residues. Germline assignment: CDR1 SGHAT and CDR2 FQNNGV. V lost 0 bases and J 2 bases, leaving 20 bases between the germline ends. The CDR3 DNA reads TGTGCCAGCAGCTTAGAAGCGGTCCGTGGCGGACCTCCCTACGAGCAGTACTTC. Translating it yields CASSLEAVRGGPPYEQYF.

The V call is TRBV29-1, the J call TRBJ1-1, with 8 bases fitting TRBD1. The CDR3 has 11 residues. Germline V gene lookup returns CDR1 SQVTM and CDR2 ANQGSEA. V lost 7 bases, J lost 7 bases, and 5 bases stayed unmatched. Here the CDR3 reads CSAGGQVEAFF. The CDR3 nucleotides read TGCAGCGCTGGGGGACAGGTTGAAGCTTTCTTT.

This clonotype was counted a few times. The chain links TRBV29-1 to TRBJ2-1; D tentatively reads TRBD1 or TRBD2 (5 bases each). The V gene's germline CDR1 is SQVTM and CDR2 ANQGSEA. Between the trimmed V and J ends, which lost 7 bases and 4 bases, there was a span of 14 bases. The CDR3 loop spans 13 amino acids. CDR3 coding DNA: TGCAGCGCCGCCGGGGACCCTTACAATGAGCAGTTCTTC. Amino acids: CSAAGDPYNEQFF.

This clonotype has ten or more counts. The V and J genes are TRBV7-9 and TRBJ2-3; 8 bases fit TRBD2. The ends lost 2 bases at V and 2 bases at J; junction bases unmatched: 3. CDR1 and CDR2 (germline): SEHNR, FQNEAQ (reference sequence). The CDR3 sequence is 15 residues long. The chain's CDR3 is CASSLTSGLTDTQYF. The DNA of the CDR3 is TGTGCCAGCAGCTTAACTAGCGGCCTCACAGATACGCAGTATTTT.

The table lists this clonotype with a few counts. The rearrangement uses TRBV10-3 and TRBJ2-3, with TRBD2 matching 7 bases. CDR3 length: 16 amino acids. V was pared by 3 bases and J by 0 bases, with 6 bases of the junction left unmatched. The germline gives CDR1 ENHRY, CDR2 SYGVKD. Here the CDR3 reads CAISEGSGASTDTQYF. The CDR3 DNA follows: TGTGCCATCAGTGAAGGAAGCGGGGCTAGCACAGATACGCAGTATTTT.

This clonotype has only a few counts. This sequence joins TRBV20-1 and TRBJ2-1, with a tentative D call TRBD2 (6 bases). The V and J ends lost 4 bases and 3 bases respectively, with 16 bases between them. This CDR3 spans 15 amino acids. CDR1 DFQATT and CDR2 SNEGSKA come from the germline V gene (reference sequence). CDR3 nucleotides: TGCAGTGCTATCACTAGCCTTATAATCTACAATGAGCAGTTCTTC. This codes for CSAITSLIIYNEQFF.

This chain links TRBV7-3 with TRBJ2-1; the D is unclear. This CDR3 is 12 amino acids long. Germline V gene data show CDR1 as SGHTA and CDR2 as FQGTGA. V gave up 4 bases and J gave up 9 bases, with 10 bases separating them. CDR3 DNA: TGTGCCAGCAGCTCGTCAGGCATTGAGCAGTTCTTC. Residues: CASSSSGIEQFF.

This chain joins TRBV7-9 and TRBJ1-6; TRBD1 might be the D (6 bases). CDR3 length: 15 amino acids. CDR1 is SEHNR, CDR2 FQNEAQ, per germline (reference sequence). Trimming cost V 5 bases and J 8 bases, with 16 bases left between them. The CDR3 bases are TGTGCCAGCAGCCGAACAGGGCTCGTTGATTCACCCCTCCACTTT. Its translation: CASSRTGLVDSPLHF.

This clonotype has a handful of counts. CDR3 region: CATSRTSGPLEETQYF. The CDR3 DNA follows: TGTGCCACCTCTCGGACTAGCGGGCCGCTGGAAGAGACCCAGTACTTC. The V and J genes are TRBV15 and TRBJ2-5; 11 bases agree with TRBD2. Germline V gene lookup returns CDR1 LNHNV and CDR2 YYDKDF (reference sequence). V gave up 8 bases and J gave up 3 bases; unmatched junction bases: 11. This CDR3 has 16 amino acids.

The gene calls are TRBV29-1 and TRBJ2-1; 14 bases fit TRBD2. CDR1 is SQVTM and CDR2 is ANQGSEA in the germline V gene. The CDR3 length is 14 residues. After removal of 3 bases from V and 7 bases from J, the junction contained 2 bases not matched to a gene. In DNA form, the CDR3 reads TGCAGCGTTGATGGGACTAGCGGGAGTAATGAGCAGTTCTTC. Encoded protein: CSVDGTSGSNEQFF.

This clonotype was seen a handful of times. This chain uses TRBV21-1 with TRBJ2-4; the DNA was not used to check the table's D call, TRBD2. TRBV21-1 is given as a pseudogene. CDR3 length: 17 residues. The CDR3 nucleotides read TGTGCCAGCAAAAAAAGGCGGGAGGGCCTCGGCAAAAACATTCAGTACTTC. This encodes CASKKRREGLGKNIQYF.

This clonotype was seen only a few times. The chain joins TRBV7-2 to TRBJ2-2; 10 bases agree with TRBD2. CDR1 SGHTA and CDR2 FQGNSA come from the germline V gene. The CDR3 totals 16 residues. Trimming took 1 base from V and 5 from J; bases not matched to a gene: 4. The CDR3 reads CASSLVGSGRTGELFF. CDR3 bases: TGTGCCAGCAGCTTAGTTGGTAGCGGGAGGACCGGGGAGCTGTTTTTT. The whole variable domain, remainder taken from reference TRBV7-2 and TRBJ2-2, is GAGVSQSPSNKVTEKGKDVELRCDPISGHTALYWYRQSLGQGLEFLIYFQGNSAPDKSGLPSDRFSAERTGGSVSTLTIQRTQQEDSAVYLCASSLVGSGRTGELFFGEGSRLTVL.

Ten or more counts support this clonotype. The CDR3 DNA reads TGTGCCAGCAGCTCGGGACCTGGAGAGCAGTACTTC. It specifies CASSSGPGEQYF. The chain recombines TRBV28 with TRBJ2-7; D possibly matches TRBD1 or TRBD2 (5 bases each). The germline CDR1 and CDR2 sequences are MDHEN and SYDVKM. This CDR3 region has 12 residues. Trimming took 6 bases from V and 7 from J, leaving 13 bases between them.

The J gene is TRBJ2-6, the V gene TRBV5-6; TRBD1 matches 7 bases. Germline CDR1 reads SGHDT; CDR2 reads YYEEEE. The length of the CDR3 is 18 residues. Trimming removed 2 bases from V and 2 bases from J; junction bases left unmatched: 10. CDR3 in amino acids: CASSFRDSGSAGANVLTF. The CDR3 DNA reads TGTGCCAGCAGCTTTAGGGACAGTGGAAGCGCTGGGGCCAACGTCCTGACTTTC.

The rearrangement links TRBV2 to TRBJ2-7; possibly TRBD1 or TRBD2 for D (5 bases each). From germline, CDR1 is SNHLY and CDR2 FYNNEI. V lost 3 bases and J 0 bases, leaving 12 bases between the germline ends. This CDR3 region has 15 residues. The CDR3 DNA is TGTGCCAGCAGTGAGCGCCCCGGGACCTCCTACGAGCAGTACTTC. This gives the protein CASSERPGTSYEQYF.

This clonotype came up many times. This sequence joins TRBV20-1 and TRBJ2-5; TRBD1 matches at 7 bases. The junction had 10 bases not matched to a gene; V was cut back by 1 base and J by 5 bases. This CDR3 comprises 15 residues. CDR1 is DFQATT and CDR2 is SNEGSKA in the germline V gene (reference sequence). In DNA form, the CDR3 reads TGCAGTGCTAGAGTGGGCAGGGGGAGCCGGGAGACCCAGTACTTC. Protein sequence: CSARVGRGSRETQYF.